This TCR beta chain was captured by sequencing in a study of blood T cell repertoires in COVID-19. Study-level background: Samples representing acute and convalescent COVID-19 were sourced from the United States, Italy and Spain. PBMCs, B-cell-depleted T cells, or T cells provided the cDNA or gDNA that made up the material.

This CDR3 has 17 amino acids. V lost 4 bases, J lost 0 bases, and 8 bases stayed unmatched. Germline values: CDR1 SNHLY, CDR2 FYNNEI. Study processing details: Counts of nucleated cells, estimated from reference gene primer amplification, were obtained. Clones were sequenced by immunoSEQ multiplex PCR, and TCRdb holds only the in-frame ones, with some missing. D and trimming were read from the DNA, whereas the V and J calls and clone size are those reported in that table. The table includes hundreds of thousands of clones, roughly 85% detected once. This chain connects TRBV2 to TRBJ2-3; 9 bases are shared with TRBD2. This clonotype was sampled from a woman aged 40-49 years with active or convalescent COVID-19. The sequenced material came from peripheral blood. In DNA, the CDR3 is TGTGCCAGCAGTGTTAGCGGGAGAGGTGCGAGCACAGATACGCAGTATTTT. Translation gives CASSVSGRGASTDTQYF.